This record covers a single T cell receptor (beta chain). Expressed TCRB transcripts were sequenced because the isolated RNA had all been reverse transcribed beforehand. The study sequenced naive, central memory and regulatory T cell samples to an average of about 3.57 million reads. The table came from immunoSEQ multiplex PCR; TCRdb's copy has only in-frame clones and leaves some out. The sample lists under 900,000 clones; 15% to 20% were seen once. Via the markers CD45RO/CCR7/CD25/CD127/CD95/CD27, stem cell-like memory, regulatory, central memory and naive CD4+ cells were sorted. Germline CDR1 KGHSH, CDR2 LQKENI. The junction had 3 bases not matched to a gene; V was cut back by 3 bases and J by 5 bases. CDR3 length: 13 amino acids. This entry comes from a study of beta chain features in type 1 diabetes.

The receptor comes from a woman aged 18-29 years in good health. The sample comprised naive CD4+ T cells from blood. The chain employs TRBV18 and TRBJ2-5; 7 bases align to TRBD1. CDR3 amino acids: CASSPGQTETQYF. DNA of the CDR3: TGTGCCAGCTCACCGGGACAGACGGAGACCCAGTACTTC.